This paragraph covers one TCR beta chain sequence. These data belong to a study of blood T cell repertoires in COVID-19. Study-wide background: COVID-19 samples collected from the United States, Italy and Spain covered acute and convalescent phases.

J lost 7 bases, V lost 5 bases, and 6 bases had no gene match. Per the germline V gene, CDR1 is SNHLY and CDR2 is FYNNEI. This CDR3 is built from 13 residues. How the authors handled the data: Counts of nucleated cells, estimated from reference gene primer amplification, were obtained. TCRdb keeps only in-frame clones here, not all; method: immunoSEQ multiplex PCR. That table supplies the V and J calls and clone size; D and trimming were determined from the DNA. Of 100,000 to 150,000 clones listed, roughly four fifths are singletons. The receptor's source is a man in his 60s with acute or convalescent COVID-19. What was sequenced was peripheral blood. The chain joins TRBV2 to TRBJ1-1; 8 positions agree with TRBD1. The CDR3 sequence: CASSQGAGVEAFF. The CDR3, as DNA: TGTGCCAGCAGTCAGGGGGCTGGGGTTGAAGCTTTCTTT.